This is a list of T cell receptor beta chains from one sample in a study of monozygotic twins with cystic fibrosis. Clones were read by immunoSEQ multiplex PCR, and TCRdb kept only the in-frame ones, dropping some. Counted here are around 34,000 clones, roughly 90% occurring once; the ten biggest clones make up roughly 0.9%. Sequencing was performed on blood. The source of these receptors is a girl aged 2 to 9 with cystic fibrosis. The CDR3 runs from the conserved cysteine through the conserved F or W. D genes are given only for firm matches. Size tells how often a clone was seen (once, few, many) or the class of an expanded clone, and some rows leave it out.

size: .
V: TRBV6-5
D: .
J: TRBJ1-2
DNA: TGTGCCAGCAGTTACTCAGCCGGTCCCTATGGCTACACCTTC
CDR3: CASSYSAGPYGYTF

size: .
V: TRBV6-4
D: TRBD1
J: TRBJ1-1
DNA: TGTGCCAGCAGCTTAGACAGGGTCACTGAAGCTTTCTTT
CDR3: CASSLDRVTEAFF

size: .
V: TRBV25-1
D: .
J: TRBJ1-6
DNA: TGTGCCAGCAGTGATTGGGTTGGAGCGCGCGAACCCCTCCACTTT
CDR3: CASSDWVGAREPLHF

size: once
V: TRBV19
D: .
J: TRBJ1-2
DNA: TGTGCCAGTACTCGGGGGCAACAAGCTAACTATGGCTACACCTTC
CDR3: CASTRGQQANYGYTF

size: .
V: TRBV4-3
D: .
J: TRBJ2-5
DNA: TGCGCCAGCAGCCAAGATCGTGAGACCCAGTACTTC
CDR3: CASSQDRETQYF

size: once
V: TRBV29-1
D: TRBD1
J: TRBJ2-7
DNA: TGCAGCGTCCCACAGGGGACCGAGCAGTACTTC
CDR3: CSVPQGTEQYF

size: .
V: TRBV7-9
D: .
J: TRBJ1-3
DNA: TGTGCCAGCAGCTTGGCAGGGGCTGGAAACACCATATATTTT
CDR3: CASSLAGAGNTIYF

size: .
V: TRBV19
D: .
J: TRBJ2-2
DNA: TGTGCCAGTAGAGGGGGAGCGAACACCGGGGAGCTGTTTTTT
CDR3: CASRGGANTGELFF

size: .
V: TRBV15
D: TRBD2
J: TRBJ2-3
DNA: TGTGCCACCAGCAGAGAGCGGGAGCCAGATACGCAGTATTTT
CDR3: CATSREREPDTQYF

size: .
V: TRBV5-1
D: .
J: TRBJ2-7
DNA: TGCGCCAGCAGCCCGGACGGGGGCGGATACGAGCAGTACTTC
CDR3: CASSPDGGGYEQYF

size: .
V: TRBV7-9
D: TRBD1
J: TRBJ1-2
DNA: TGTGCCATTCGGACAGGGGTTGATGGGTATGGCTACACCTTC
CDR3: CAIRTGVDGYGYTF

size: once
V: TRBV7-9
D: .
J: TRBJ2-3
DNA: TGTGCCAGCAGCTTTCCCAGCGGAACTAGCACAGATACGCAGTATTTT
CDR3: CASSFPSGTSTDTQYF

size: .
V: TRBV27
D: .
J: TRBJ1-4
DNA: TGTGCCAGCAGTTTATTGGGTCGAGGGATTGAAAAACTGTTTTTT
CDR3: CASSLLGRGIEKLFF

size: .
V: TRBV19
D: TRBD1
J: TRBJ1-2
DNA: TGTGCCAGTAGGCCGGGACAGGGGGCTTATGGCTACACCTTC
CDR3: CASRPGQGAYGYTF